This T cell receptor beta chain emerged from a study of PD-L1 blockade in urothelial cancer. About the research overall: The study recovered a median of roughly 150,000 T cells per blood sample.

Assay used: immunoSEQ multiplex PCR; TCRdb lists only in-frame clones, some missing. The sample contains more than 85,000 clones, around 90% of which appear only once. This clone was seen once. Urothelial carcinoma affected the patients, and it was locally advanced or metastatic. From germline, CDR1 is MGHRA and CDR2 YSYEKL. Trimming removed 4 bases from V and 0 bases from J, with 12 bases in between. The CDR3 covers 15 residues. The gene calls are TRBV4-1 and TRBJ1-1, with D uncertain. The sequence was obtained from a woman of 80 years or more with urothelial cancer. This sample comprised PBMCs, obtained around atezolizumab (anti-PD-L1) treatment. Written as DNA, the CDR3 is TGCGCCAGCAGCCTCAGCGAACCCTTGAACACTGAAGCTTTCTTT. This sequence encodes CASSLSEPLNTEAFF.